This T cell receptor (beta chain) stems from a study of cytomegalovirus exposure and HLA in healthy donors. Study-wide points: Common viral pathogens seemed to be connected with several of the most significant clusters, according to a later analysis. Productive rates of about 90% or about 30% were seen for most TCR beta V segments in an earlier analysis. It was reported that TCR beta sequences correctly inferred the HLA-A and HLA-B alleles for most subjects.

This clone was seen more than once but under ten times. The target antigen is unknown. The PCR had 60 Vbeta and 13 Jbeta primers. Profiling relied on immunoSEQ multiplex PCR, and the TCRdb table lists in-frame clones only, not all of them. The table shows under 200,000 clones, with 80% occurring only once. The CDR3 totals 16 residues. V shed 4 bases and J 5 bases; nucleotides not matched to a gene: 12. Germline CDR1 and CDR2: SGHNT and YYREEE (reference sequence). The chain has TRBV5-4 and TRBJ2-5, with 9 bases aligning to TRBD1. The sample consisted of PBMCs. The receptor was derived from a man in his forties in good health and CMV-seropositive. For the CDR3, the DNA is TGTGCCAGCAGCCCCCCAAGTAGGACAGGGGTGGAGACCCAGTACTTC. Protein sequence: CASSPPSRTGVETQYF.